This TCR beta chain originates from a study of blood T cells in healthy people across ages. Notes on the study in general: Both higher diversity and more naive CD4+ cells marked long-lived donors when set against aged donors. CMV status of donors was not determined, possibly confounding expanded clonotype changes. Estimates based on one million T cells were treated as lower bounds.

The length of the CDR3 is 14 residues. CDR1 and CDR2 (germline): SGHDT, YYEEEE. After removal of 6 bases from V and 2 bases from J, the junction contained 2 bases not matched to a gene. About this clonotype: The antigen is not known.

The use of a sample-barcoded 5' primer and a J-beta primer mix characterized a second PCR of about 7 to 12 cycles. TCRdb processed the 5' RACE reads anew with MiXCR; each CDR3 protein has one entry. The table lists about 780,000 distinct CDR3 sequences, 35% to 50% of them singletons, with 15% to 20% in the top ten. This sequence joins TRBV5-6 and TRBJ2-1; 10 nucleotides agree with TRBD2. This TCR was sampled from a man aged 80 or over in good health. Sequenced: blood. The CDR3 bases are TGTGCCAGCATCACTAGCGGGGCCTACAATGAGCAGTTCTTC. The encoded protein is CASITSGAYNEQFF.